One sample yielded the 11 T cell receptor beta chains listed below, sequenced in a study of cytomegalovirus exposure and HLA in healthy donors. PCR used 60 Vbeta primers and 13 Jbeta primers. Assay used: immunoSEQ multiplex PCR; TCRdb lists only in-frame clones, some missing. Seen here are roughly 170,000 clones, more than 70% observed once, and the top ten hold 1.5%. The specimen was PBMCs. These receptor sequences come from a girl aged 5 to 17 in good health and CMV-seronegative.

This chain joins TRBV28 and TRBJ1-1; D is ambiguous. The ends were cut back, 6 bases at V and 6 bases at J, with 11 bases in the middle. The CDR3 consists of 12 residues. Per the germline V gene, CDR1 is MDHEN and CDR2 is SYDVKM. The CDR3 DNA is TGTGCCAGCAGAGCCCTCGGGGCTGAAGCTTTCTTT. This sequence encodes CASRALGAEAFF.

This chain connects TRBV7-6 to TRBJ2-7; D is perhaps TRBD1 (6 bases). The V end was cut by 1 base, the J end by 6 bases, with 13 bases between. The germline CDR1 and CDR2 sequences are SGHVS and FNYEAQ. The CDR3 is 14 residues long. CDR3 sequence: CASSLEVLGGEQYF. The CDR3 coding sequence is TGTGCCAGCAGCTTAGAAGTTCTAGGGGGCGAGCAGTACTTC.

The chain joins TRBV2 to TRBJ1-4, with a weak D call TRBD1 (5 bases). Germline lookup yields CDR1 SNHLY and CDR2 FYNNEI. The V and J ends lost 6 bases and 0 bases respectively, with 14 bases between them. The CDR3 is 16 residues long. The CDR3 region is CASSPGGISTNEKLFF. DNA of the CDR3: TGTGCCAGCAGCCCCGGGGGAATATCAACTAATGAAAAACTGTTTTTT.

The chain recombines TRBV7-3 with TRBJ2-1, with 12 bases aligning to TRBD2. V trimming: 5 bases; J trimming: 5 bases; junction bases outside the gene matches: 4. Germline V gene sequence: CDR1 SGHTA, CDR2 FQGTGA. CDR3 length equals 15 residues. The CDR3 DNA follows: TGTGCCAGCAGCCCCTGGACTAGCGGGGACAATGAGCAGTTCTTC. Its protein is CASSPWTSGDNEQFF.

J is TRBJ2-7 and V is TRBV7-2; 7 nucleotides line up with TRBD2. In germline, CDR1 is SGHTA, CDR2 FQGNSA. The CDR3 is made up of 13 amino acids. The J segment lost 3 bases and the V segment lost 5 bases, leaving 4 bases of the junction unmatched. The CDR3 here is CASSHGTNYEQYF. Here the CDR3 DNA reads TGTGCCAGCAGCCACGGGACTAACTACGAGCAGTACTTC.

The chain has TRBV25-1 and TRBJ2-7; 8 nucleotides line up with TRBD2. From germline, CDR1 is MGHDK and CDR2 SYGVNS. The CDR3 has 13 amino acids. V shed 6 bases and J 3 bases; nucleotides not matched to a gene: 4. As DNA, the CDR3 is TGTGCCAGCAGCGGGGGGGAGAACTACGAGCAGTACTTC. Its translation: CASSGGENYEQYF.

This clone has only a few counts. The chain carries TRBV27 and TRBJ1-6; 9 bases fit TRBD1. After removal of 5 bases from V and 7 bases from J, the junction contained 6 bases not matched to a gene. CDR1 and CDR2 (germline): MNHEY, SMNVEV (reference sequence). The CDR3 is made up of 15 amino acids. CDR3 residues: CASSLGQGANSPLHF. CDR3 bases: TGTGCCAGCAGTCTGGGACAGGGCGCGAATTCACCCCTCCACTTT.

This chain connects TRBV20-1 to TRBJ2-1; 8 bases fit TRBD1. Losses at the gene ends were 0 bases for V and 15 bases for J; bases not matched to a gene: 4. The CDR3 is made up of 11 amino acids. Germline values: CDR1 DFQATT, CDR2 SNEGSKA (reference sequence). This chain's CDR3 is CSAREGQVAFF. CDR3 sequence (DNA): TGCAGTGCTAGAGAGGGACAGGTTGCGTTCTTC.

V and J are TRBV19 and TRBJ1-1, with 7 positions matching TRBD1. Germline V gene data show CDR1 as LNHDA and CDR2 as SQIVND (reference sequence). V was clipped by 8 bases and J by 1 base; unmatched bases: 7. CDR3 length: 14 amino acids. This CDR3 is CASYTRGENTEAFF. Written as DNA, the CDR3 is TGTGCCAGTTACACCAGGGGGGAGAACACTGAAGCTTTCTTT.

This clone came up once. The CDR3 here is CAWSGGGAYTIYF. CDR3 coding DNA: TGTGCCTGGAGTGGGGGCGGCGCTTACACCATATATTTT. The rearrangement links TRBV30 to TRBJ1-3, with a weak D call TRBD1 (5 bases). Trimming pared 1 base from V and 8 bases from J, leaving 12 bases between. Germline lookup yields CDR1 GTSNPN and CDR2 SVGIG (reference sequence). The CDR3 is 13 amino acids.

This clone was counted a few times. The rearrangement uses TRBV27 and TRBJ1-1; D is unclear. Germline values: CDR1 MNHEY, CDR2 SMNVEV (reference sequence). Trimming left V 1 base short and J 2 bases short, with 5 bases between. This CDR3 is 13 amino acids long. Here the CDR3 DNA reads TGTGCCAGCAGTTTATACAGTAACACTGAAGCTTTCTTT. It encodes CASSLYSNTEAFF.